Listed below are T cell receptor beta chains from one sample, sequenced in a study of CD8+CD57+ T cells in acquired aplastic anemia. TCRdb redid the calling of the reads with MiXCR, one entry per CDR3 protein. The top ten hold 0.85% to 1.3% of the sample, which has about 160,000 distinct CDR3 sequences, roughly 47% seen once. Material for sequencing was sorted CD4+, CD8+, or CD8+CD57+ T cells (not recorded which) from PBMCs. These receptors came from a human donor in good health. The CDR3 runs from the conserved cysteine through the conserved F or W. D genes are given only for firm matches. Only part of the rows carry a size: once, few, many, or a class if the clone is expanded.

j_gene,d_gene,v_gene,abundance,CDR3aa,CDR3nt
TRBJ2-3,TRBD2,TRBV7-3,many,CASSQALAGTDTQYF,TGTGCCAGCAGCCAAGCCCTAGCGGGGACAGATACGCAGTATTTT
TRBJ2-5,.,TRBV6-2/TRBV6-3,many,CASSYERGEGGQETQYF,TGTGCCAGCAGTTACGAACGCGGAGAAGGGGGGCAGGAGACCCAGTACTTC
TRBJ2-1,.,TRBV7-3,.,CASSFRAPSNEQFF,TGTGCCAGCAGCTTTCGTGCCCCCAGCAATGAGCAGTTCTTC
TRBJ1-2,TRBD1,TRBV3-1,.,CASSQPVTGGRYGYTF,TGTGCCAGCAGCCAACCAGTGACAGGGGGCCGCTATGGCTACACCTTC
TRBJ2-1,TRBD1,TRBV10-3,.,CAITDREGLNEQFF,TGTGCCATCACCGACAGGGAAGGACTCAATGAGCAGTTCTTC
TRBJ2-7,.,TRBV7-8,many,CASSLVPAVEQYF,TGTGCCAGCAGCTTAGTACCAGCCGTGGAGCAGTACTTC
TRBJ1-5,TRBD1,TRBV2,.,CASRGQGTQPQHF,TGTGCCAGCAGGGGACAGGGAACTCAGCCCCAGCATTTT
TRBJ2-2,.,TRBV7-9,many,CASSLGTFGRANTGELFF,TGTGCCAGCAGCTTAGGGACCTTCGGCCGGGCGAACACCGGGGAGCTGTTTTTT
TRBJ1-1,.,TRBV20-1,many,CSARDRGEAFF,TGCAGTGCTAGAGACAGGGGAGAAGCTTTCTTT
TRBJ1-5,TRBD1,TRBV7-8,many,CASSMGQGEVQPQHF,TGTGCCAGCAGCATGGGACAGGGTGAGGTTCAGCCCCAGCATTTT
TRBJ1-6,TRBD1,TRBV6-1,.,CASSRLRTGSVSPLHF,TGTGCCAGCAGCCGCCTCCGGACAGGGAGCGTCTCACCCCTCCACTTT
TRBJ2-5,TRBD1,TRBV12-3/TRBV12-4,many,CASRPDRGGRTQYF,TGTGCCAGCAGGCCTGACAGGGGGGGACGGACCCAGTACTTC
TRBJ2-3,TRBD1,TRBV20-1,many,CSARVADRGISTDTQYF,TGCAGTGCTAGAGTTGCGGACAGGGGTATAAGCACAGATACGCAGTATTTT
TRBJ1-6,.,TRBV2,.,CASSEQQGSPLHF,TGTGCCAGCAGTGAACAACAAGGGTCACCCCTCCACTTT
TRBJ2-1,.,TRBV7-9,.,CATAQGLNEQFF,TGTGCCACCGCACAGGGATTAAATGAGCAGTTCTTC
TRBJ2-7,.,TRBV20-1,many,CSAPKFQGSYEQYF,TGCAGTGCCCCCAAGTTCCAGGGTTCCTACGAGCAGTACTTC
TRBJ2-7,TRBD1,TRBV6-5,.,CASSYTVGTGLEQYF,TGTGCCAGCAGTTATACCGTTGGGACAGGGCTCGAGCAGTACTTC
TRBJ2-7,.,TRBV19,once,CASSILGGPYEQYF,TGTGCCAGTAGTATACTTGGCGGGCCCTACGAGCAGTACTTC
TRBJ1-6,.,TRBV25-1,many,CASSGARDVYSPLHF,TGTGCCAGCAGTGGGGCGCGGGACGTATATTCACCCCTCCACTTT
TRBJ2-7,.,TRBV7-2,.,CASSLGGFSDTGEQYF,TGTGCCAGCAGCTTAGGAGGGTTCAGCGACACAGGGGAGCAGTACTTC
TRBJ1-6,TRBD1,TRBV2,.,CASRVDRVENSPLHF,TGTGCCAGCAGGGTTGACAGGGTCGAGAATTCACCCCTCCACTTT
TRBJ2-2,.,TRBV10-3,.,CAISSIAGELFF,TGTGCCATCAGTTCTATCGCCGGGGAGCTGTTTTTT
TRBJ1-3,.,TRBV7-6,.,CASSLALGNGNTIYF,TGTGCCAGCAGCTTAGCATTAGGAAATGGAAACACCATATATTTT